This TCR beta chain was documented in a study of tumor-infiltrating lymphocytes in primary liver carcinoma. At the level of the study: Patients, male and female, were 30 to 69 years old. Stage T1-T3 N0M0 tumors spanned about 4 to 11 cm. Study outcomes and limitations: About 8-25% of top clones, no more, were shared by all five regions. Tumor region pairs outstripped tumor-adjacent and tumor-blood pairs in overlap.

The CDR3 has 15 amino acids. Germline V gene lookup returns CDR1 SQVTM and CDR2 ANQGSEA. About this clonotype: Its antigen is undetermined. The CDR3 carries no conserved terminal phenylalanine or tryptophan, so it likely arises from a read error.

It was from roughly 20-30 mg of unsorted bulk tissue that RNA and DNA were co-extracted. Synthesis of TCR beta cDNA was carried out from approximately 470 ng total RNA with a constant-region primer. Three nested multiplex PCR rounds, a slightly modified ARM-PCR method, built the TCR beta libraries. It was with TRBV1-TRBV30 forward primers and a C-beta reverse primer that the first two PCR rounds were run, at around 11 cycles each. TCRdb reprocessed the multiplex PCR reads via MiXCR and lists one record per CDR3 protein. The repertoire holds roughly 190,000 distinct CDR3 sequences, with around four fifths as singletons.

Material for sequencing was tumor tissue from primary liver carcinoma. The source is a man aged 35 to 55 with primary liver carcinoma and hepatitis B virus infection. The chain couples TRBV29-1 to TRBJ1-1, with D tentatively TRBD1 (6 bases). The CDR3 is CSVSAGWDMNSEAFS. The CDR3 region has the DNA TGCAGCGTTTCCGCAGGGTGGGACATGAACAGTGAAGCTTTCTCT.